The clone carrying this T cell receptor (beta chain) appeared a single time. These data originate in a study of CD8 T cells in Susac syndrome. An input of about 0.5 to 1 ug of RNA was subjected to reverse transcription using random hexamers. Via MiXCR, TCRdb re-called the immunoSEQ multiplex PCR reads, giving one row per CDR3 protein. The repertoire holds roughly 140,000 distinct CDR3 sequences, with 94% as singletons. This CDR3 region has 14 residues. Germline V gene sequence: CDR1 MDHEN, CDR2 SYDVKM. V lost 3 bases and J lost 2, with 9 bases in between. This chain connects TRBV28 to TRBJ2-3; D is uncertain. The specimen sequenced was CD8+ T cells from PBMCs. This receptor was identified in a human donor in good health. CDR3 sequence (DNA): TGTGCCAGCAGTTTGGTGTGGATCACAGATACGCAGTATTTT. Its protein is CASSLVWITDTQYF.